This T cell receptor (beta chain) originates from a study of T cell clonality in common variable immunodeficiency. Study conclusions and caveats: TCRbeta clonality was increased in CVID versus healthy controls. Common variable immunodeficiency TCR beta sequences reportedly had fewer deletions and N-nucleotide insertions.

The germline gives CDR1 LNHDA, CDR2 SQIVND (reference sequence). Trimming cost V 3 bases and J 6 bases, with 24 bases left between them. This CDR3 has 18 residues. Comments on this clone: Its antigen remains unidentified. The read ends 3 residues early relative to the CDR3; the germline J gene fills the gap.

The table came from immunoSEQ multiplex PCR; TCRdb's copy has only in-frame clones and leaves some out. The sample includes roughly 42,000 clones, none of them occurring once. Patients had low serum IgG, IgA and/or IgM and specific antibody deficiency. All CVID subjects were on immunoglobulin replacement for at least one year. The genes are TRBV19 and TRBJ1-5, with TRBD1 as a possible D gene (5 bases). This receptor was obtained from a human donor with common variable immunodeficiency. The sequenced material came from peripheral blood mononuclear cells. The DNA read from the CDR3 is TGTGCCAGTAGTATGGGGAGGAGGAGCAGGGAGAATGCTCAGCCC. Amino acid sequence: CASSMGRRSRENAQP. The entire CDR3 reads CASSMGRRSRENAQPQHF.